The sample holds a few counts of the clone carrying this T cell receptor beta chain. The antigen remains undetermined. This sample was included in a study of STAT3 mutations in large granular lymphocyte leukemia. Findings and caveats of the study: At least one immunodominant TCR beta clonotype appeared in every T-cell large granular lymphocyte leukemia patient.

Profiling relied on immunoSEQ multiplex PCR, and the TCRdb table lists in-frame clones only, not all of them. The sample has about 9,000 clones, roughly 88% seen once. Germline V gene data show CDR1 as SGHRS and CDR2 as YFSETQ. The CDR3 covers 14 residues. V lost 0 bases and J 3 bases, leaving 9 bases between the germline ends. The chain links TRBV5-1 to TRBJ1-2; possibly TRBD1 for D (5 bases). The clonotype was recovered from a man at least 80 years old with T-cell large granular lymphocyte leukemia. Some clones in this sample may be carry-over from other donors' samples. The sample taken for sequencing was peripheral blood mononuclear cells. DNA for the CDR3: TGCGCCAGCAGCTTGGCGGGGGATTACTATGGCTACACCTTC. Its translation is CASSLAGDYYGYTF.